The TCR beta chain described here comes from a study of blood T cell repertoires in COVID-19. Study summary: The cDNA or gDNA used as material had been derived from T cells, B-cell-depleted T cells, or PBMCs.

The trim removed 3 bases at V and 4 bases at J, leaving 8 bases unmatched. Germline V gene lookup returns CDR1 SGHNT and CDR2 YYREEE (reference sequence). This CDR3 is 15 amino acids long. Participant age was roughly 18 to 89 years, and participants resided in 20 to 30 US areas. Recovered participants had two consecutive negative NP/OP PCR tests, healthcare professional clearance, or symptom resolution. Original methodology: Amplification of reference gene primers was used by the study to estimate nucleated cell counts. Sequencing was performed with immunoSEQ multiplex PCR; in TCRdb, only in-frame clones are kept and a portion is missing. V and J calls and clone size are those listed in that table; D and trimming were worked out from the DNA. The sample records approximately 300,000 clones, around 84% being singletons.

This TCR was sampled from a woman in her late teens or twenties who had recovered from COVID-19. Sequencing was done on a sample of PBMCs or T cells enriched from blood (not recorded which). The chain carries TRBV5-4 and TRBJ2-7, with 9 bases fitting TRBD2. The CDR3 DNA sequence: TGTGCCAGCAGCTCCCCGGCTAGCGGGGATTACGAGCAGTACTTC. Translated, it gives CASSSPASGDYEQYF.